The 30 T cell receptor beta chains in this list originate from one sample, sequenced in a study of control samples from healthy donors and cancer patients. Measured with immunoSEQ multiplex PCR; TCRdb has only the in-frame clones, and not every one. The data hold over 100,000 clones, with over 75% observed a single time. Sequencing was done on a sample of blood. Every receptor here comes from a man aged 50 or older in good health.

CDR3 bases: TGCAGTGCTCTCAGGGGCTACGAGCAGTACTTC. Translated: CSALRGYEQYF. The gene calls are TRBV20-1 and TRBJ2-7, with a possible D match to TRBD1 (6 bases). The V end lost 5 bases, the J end lost 3 bases, and 8 bases lay between the germline ends. This CDR3 spans 11 amino acids. Germline CDR1 DFQATT, CDR2 SNEGSKA (reference sequence).

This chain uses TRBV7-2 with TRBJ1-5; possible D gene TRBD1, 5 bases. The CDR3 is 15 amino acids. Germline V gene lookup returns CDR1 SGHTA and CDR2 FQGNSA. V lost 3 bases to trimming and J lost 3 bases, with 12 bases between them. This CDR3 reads CASSFSTGYNQPQHF. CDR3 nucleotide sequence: TGTGCCAGCAGCTTTTCTACAGGCTACAATCAGCCCCAGCATTTT.

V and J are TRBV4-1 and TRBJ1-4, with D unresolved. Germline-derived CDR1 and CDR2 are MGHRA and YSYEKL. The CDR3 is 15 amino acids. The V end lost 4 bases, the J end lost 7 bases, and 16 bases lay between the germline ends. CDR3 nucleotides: TGCGCCAGCAGCCCAGAGCGGACGTCGAGTGAAAAACTGTTTTTT. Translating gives CASSPERTSSEKLFF.

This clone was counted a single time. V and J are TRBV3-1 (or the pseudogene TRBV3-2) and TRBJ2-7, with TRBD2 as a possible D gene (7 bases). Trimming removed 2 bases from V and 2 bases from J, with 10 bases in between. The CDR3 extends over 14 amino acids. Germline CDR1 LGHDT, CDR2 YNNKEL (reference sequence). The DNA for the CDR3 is TGTGCCAGCAGCCAAAGCGGGACACCCTACGAGCAGTACTTC. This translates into CASSQSGTPYEQYF.

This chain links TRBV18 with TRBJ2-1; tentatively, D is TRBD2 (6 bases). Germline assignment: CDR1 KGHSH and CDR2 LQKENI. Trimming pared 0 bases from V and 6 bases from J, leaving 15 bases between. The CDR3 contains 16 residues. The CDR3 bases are TGTGCCAGCTCACCACCGGGGGGAGCAGTCACCAATGAGCAGTTCTTC. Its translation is CASSPPGGAVTNEQFF.

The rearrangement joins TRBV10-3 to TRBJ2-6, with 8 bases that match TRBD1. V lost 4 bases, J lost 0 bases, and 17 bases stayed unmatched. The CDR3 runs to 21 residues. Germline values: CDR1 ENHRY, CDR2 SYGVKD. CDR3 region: CAISGFQGATSESSGANVLTF. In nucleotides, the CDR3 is TGTGCCATCAGTGGGTTCCAGGGGGCGACCTCGGAAAGCTCTGGGGCCAACGTCCTGACTTTC.

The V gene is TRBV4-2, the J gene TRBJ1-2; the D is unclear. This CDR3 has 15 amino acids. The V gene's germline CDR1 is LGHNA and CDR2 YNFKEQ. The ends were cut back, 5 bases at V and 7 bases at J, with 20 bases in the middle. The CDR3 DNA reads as TGTGCCAGCAGCAGGGTTGACTCGGGTTCTTCTGGCTACACCTTC. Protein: CASSRVDSGSSGYTF.

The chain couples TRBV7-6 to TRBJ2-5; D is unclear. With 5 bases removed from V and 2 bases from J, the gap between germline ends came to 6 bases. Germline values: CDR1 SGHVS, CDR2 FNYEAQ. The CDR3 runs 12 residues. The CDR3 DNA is TGTGCCAGCAGCGAACAGCAAGAGACCCAGTACTTC. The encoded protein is CASSEQQETQYF. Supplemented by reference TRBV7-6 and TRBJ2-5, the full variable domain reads GAGVSQSPRYKVTKRGQDVALRCDPISGHVSLYWYRQALGQGPEFLTYFNYEAQQDKSGLPNDRFSAERPEGSISTLTIQRTEQRDSAMYRCASSEQQETQYFGPGTRLLVL.

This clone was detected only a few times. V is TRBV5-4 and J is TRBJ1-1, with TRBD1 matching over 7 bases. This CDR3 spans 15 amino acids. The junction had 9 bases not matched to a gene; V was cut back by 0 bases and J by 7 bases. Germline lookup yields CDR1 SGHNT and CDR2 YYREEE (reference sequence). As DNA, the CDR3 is TGTGCCAGCAGCTTGGACGCCAGGGGGATTGATGAAGCTTTCTTT. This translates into CASSLDARGIDEAFF.

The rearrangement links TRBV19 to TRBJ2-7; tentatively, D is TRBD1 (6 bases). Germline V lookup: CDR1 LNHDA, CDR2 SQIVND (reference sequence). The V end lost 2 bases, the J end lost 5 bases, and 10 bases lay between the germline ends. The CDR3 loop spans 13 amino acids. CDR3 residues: CASSINRAHEQYF. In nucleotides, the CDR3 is TGTGCCAGTAGTATAAACAGGGCCCACGAGCAGTACTTC.

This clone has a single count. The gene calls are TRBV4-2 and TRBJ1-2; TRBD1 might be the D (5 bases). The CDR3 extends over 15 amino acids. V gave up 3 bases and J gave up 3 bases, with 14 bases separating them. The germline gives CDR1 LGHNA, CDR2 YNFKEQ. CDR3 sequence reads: CASSHPDRVYYGYTF. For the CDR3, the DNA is TGTGCCAGCAGCCACCCCGACAGAGTTTACTATGGCTACACCTTC.

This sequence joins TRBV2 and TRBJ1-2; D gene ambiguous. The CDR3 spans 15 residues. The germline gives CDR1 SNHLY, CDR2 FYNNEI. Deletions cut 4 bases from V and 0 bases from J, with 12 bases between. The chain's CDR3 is CASSATGNSNYGYTF. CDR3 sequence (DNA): TGTGCCAGCAGTGCCACGGGAAATTCTAACTATGGCTACACCTTC.

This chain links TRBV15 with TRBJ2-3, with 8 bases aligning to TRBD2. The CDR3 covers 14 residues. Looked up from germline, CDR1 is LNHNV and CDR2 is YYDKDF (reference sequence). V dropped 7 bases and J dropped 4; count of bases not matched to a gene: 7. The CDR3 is CATTAAGGADTQYF. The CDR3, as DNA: TGTGCCACCACGGCCGCGGGGGGCGCAGATACGCAGTATTTT. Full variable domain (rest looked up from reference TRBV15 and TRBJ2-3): DAMVIQNPRYQVTQFGKPVTLSCSQTLNHNVMYWYQQKSSQAPKLLFHYYDKDFNNEADTPDNFQSRRPNTSFCFLDIRSPGLGDTAMYLCATTAAGGADTQYFGPGTRLTVL.

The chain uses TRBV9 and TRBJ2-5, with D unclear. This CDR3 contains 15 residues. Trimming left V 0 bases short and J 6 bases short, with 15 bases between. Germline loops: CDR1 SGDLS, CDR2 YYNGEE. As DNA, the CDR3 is TGTGCCAGCAGCGTAGGCTCGTCGCTAACCCAGACCCAGTACTTC. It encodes CASSVGSSLTQTQYF.

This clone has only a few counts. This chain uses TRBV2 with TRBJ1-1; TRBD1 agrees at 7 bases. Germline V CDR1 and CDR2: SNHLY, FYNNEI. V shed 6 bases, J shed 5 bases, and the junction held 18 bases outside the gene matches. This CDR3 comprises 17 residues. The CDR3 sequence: CASSSTHTTGRPTEAFF. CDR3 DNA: TGTGCCAGCAGCTCTACACATACGACAGGGCGGCCGACTGAAGCTTTCTTT.

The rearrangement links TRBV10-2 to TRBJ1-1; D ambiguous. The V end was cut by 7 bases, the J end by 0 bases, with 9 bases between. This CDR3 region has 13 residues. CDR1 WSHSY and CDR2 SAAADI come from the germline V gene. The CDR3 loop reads CASTPSMNTEAFF. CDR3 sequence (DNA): TGCGCCAGCACACCGAGTATGAACACTGAAGCTTTCTTT.

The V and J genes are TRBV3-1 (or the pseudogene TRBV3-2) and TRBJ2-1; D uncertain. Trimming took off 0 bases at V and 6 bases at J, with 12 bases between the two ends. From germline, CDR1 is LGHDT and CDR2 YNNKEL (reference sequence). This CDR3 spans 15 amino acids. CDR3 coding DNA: TGTGCCAGCAGCCAAGATCTACTACCGCGCAATGAGCAGTTCTTC. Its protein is CASSQDLLPRNEQFF.

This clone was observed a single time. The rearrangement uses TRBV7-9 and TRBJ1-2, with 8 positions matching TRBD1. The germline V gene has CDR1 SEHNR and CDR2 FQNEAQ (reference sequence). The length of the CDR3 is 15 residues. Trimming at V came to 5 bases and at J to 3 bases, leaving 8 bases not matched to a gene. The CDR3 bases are TGTGCCAGCAGCCCAAAGGACAGGGTTTACTATGGCTACACCTTC. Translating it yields CASSPKDRVYYGYTF.

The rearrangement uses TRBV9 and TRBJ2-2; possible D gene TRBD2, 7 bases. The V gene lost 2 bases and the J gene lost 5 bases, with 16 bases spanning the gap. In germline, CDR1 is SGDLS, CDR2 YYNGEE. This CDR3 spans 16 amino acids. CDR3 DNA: TGTGCCAGCAGCGTGGGAGGGGGAGGGTGGACCGGGGAGCTGTTTTTT. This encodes CASSVGGGGWTGELFF.

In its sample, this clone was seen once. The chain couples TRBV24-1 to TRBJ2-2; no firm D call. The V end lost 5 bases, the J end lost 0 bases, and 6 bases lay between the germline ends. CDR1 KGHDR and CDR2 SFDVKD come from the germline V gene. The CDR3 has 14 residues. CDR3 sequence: CATSAVSNTGELFF. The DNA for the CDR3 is TGTGCCACCAGTGCGGTCTCGAACACCGGGGAGCTGTTTTTT.

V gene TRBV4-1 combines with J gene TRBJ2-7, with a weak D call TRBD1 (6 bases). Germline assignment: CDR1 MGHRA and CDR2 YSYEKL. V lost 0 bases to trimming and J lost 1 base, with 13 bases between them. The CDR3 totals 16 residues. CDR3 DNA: TGCGCCAGCAGCCAAGAAACAGGGTCATCTTCCTACGAGCAGTACTTC. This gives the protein CASSQETGSSSYEQYF.

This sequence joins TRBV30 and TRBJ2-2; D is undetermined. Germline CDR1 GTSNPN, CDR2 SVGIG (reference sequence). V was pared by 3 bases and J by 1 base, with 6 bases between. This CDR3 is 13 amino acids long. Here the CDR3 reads CAWSQGNTGELFF. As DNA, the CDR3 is TGTGCCTGGAGCCAAGGGAACACCGGGGAGCTGTTTTTT.

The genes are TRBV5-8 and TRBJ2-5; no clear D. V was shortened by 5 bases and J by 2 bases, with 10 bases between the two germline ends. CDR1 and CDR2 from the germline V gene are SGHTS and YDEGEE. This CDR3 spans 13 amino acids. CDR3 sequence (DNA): TGTGCCAGCAGGCCTCTTGTTCAAGAGACCCAGTACTTC. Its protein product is CASRPLVQETQYF.

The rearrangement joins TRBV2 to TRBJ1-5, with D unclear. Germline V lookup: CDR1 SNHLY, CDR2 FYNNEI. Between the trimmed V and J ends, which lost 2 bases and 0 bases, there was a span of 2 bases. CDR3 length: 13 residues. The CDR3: CASSEYSNQPQHF. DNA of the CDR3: TGTGCCAGCAGTGAATATAGCAATCAGCCCCAGCATTTT.

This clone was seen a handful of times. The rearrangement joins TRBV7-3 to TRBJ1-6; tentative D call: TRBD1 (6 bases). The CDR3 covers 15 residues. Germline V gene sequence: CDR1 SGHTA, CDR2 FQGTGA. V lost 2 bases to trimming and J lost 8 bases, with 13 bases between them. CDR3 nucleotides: TGTGCCAGCAGCTTATTAGGGGGGGACTATTCACCCCTCCACTTT. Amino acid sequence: CASSLLGGDYSPLHF.

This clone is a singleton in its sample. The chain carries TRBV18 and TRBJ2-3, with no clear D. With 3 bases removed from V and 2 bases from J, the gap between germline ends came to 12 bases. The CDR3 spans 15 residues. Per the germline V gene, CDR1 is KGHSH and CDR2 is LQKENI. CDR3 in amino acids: CASSPLAQITDTQYF. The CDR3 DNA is TGTGCCAGCTCACCCCTCGCCCAGATCACAGATACGCAGTATTTT.

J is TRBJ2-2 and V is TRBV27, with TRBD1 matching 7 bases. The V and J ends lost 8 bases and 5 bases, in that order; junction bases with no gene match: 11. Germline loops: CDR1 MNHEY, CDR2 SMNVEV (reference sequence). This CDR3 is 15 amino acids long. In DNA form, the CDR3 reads TGTGCCAGCCGGGACAGTCTTCGGGGAACCGGGGAGCTGTTTTTT. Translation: CASRDSLRGTGELFF.

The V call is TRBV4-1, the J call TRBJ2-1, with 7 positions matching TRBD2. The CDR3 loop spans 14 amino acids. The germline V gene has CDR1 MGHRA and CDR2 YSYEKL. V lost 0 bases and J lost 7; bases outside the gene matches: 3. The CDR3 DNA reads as TGCGCCAGCAGCCAAGAAGGTAGCGGGAATGAGCAGTTCTTC. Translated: CASSQEGSGNEQFF.

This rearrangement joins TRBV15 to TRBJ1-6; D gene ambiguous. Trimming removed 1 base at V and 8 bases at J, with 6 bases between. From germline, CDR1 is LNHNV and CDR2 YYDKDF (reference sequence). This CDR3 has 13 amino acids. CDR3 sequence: CATSRVWDSPLHF. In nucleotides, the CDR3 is TGTGCCACCAGCAGAGTATGGGATTCACCCCTCCACTTT.

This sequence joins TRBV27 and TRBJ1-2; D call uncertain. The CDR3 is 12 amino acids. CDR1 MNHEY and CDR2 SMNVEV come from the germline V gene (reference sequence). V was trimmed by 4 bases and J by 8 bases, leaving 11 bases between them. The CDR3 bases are TGTGCCAGCAGTTCCGGCCCGACGGGCTACACCTTC. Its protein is CASSSGPTGYTF.